Following are 30 T cell receptor beta chains from one sample sequenced in a study of lymphopenia after photon versus proton radiotherapy. This table comes from immunoSEQ multiplex PCR, and its TCRdb copy is limited to in-frame clones, with some not included. The sample records approximately 91,000 clones, around four fifths being singletons. The sequencing used peripheral blood, collected from a patient treated with proton-based radiotherapy. These receptors all come from a man aged 55 to 70 with pancreatic cancer.

The rearrangement links TRBV7-9 to TRBJ2-3; TRBD2 matches 8 bases. J lost 2 bases, V lost 5 bases, and 6 bases had no gene match. Germline values: CDR1 SEHNR, CDR2 FQNEAQ (reference sequence). There are 15 residues in the CDR3. For the CDR3, the DNA is TGTGCCAGCAGCGCAACTAGCGGATACACAGATACGCAGTATTTT. This encodes CASSATSGYTDTQYF.

This chain links TRBV5-6 with TRBJ2-5, with D hard to call. The germline CDR1 and CDR2 sequences are SGHDT and YYEEEE. There are 13 residues in the CDR3. V was pared by 8 bases and J by 5 bases, with 16 bases between. The CDR3 nucleotides read TGTGCCAGTACCCAGTGGGTGCGGGAGACCCAGTACTTC. It codes for CASTQWVRETQYF.

This chain links TRBV27 with TRBJ2-2, with 12 bases matching TRBD2. V lost 6 bases and J lost 4; bases outside the gene matches: 0. This CDR3 is built from 14 residues. Germline V gives CDR1 MNHEY, CDR2 SMNVEV (reference sequence). The CDR3 region is CASRGLAGTGELFF. DNA for the CDR3: TGTGCCAGCAGGGGACTAGCGGGCACCGGGGAGCTGTTTTTT.

This clone was detected once. The chain recombines TRBV2 with TRBJ2-3; D tentatively fits TRBD1 or TRBD2 (5 bases each). Trimming shortened V by 5 bases and J by 4 bases, and 10 bases separated the two germline ends. Per the germline V gene, CDR1 is SNHLY and CDR2 is FYNNEI. This CDR3 has 13 amino acids. The CDR3: CASSRDVADTQYF. DNA of the CDR3: TGTGCCAGCAGTAGGGACGTTGCAGATACGCAGTATTTT.

The rearrangement uses TRBV7-2 and TRBJ1-1, with D perhaps matching TRBD1 (6 bases). CDR3 length: 15 residues. CDR1 and CDR2 from the germline V gene are SGHTA and FQGNSA. Trimming cost V 4 bases and J 1 base, with 13 bases left between them. CDR3 protein: CASSYRTEPNTEAFF. CDR3 sequence (DNA): TGTGCCAGCAGCTATCGGACAGAACCGAACACTGAAGCTTTCTTT.

This clone was recorded once. CDR3 in DNA: TGTGCCAGCAGCCCGGACAGGGGGGAAGAGCAGTACTTC. Protein product: CASSPDRGEEQYF. The gene calls are TRBV7-2 and TRBJ2-7; TRBD1 agrees at 10 bases. CDR3 size: 13 residues. CDR1 and CDR2 (germline): SGHTA, FQGNSA. The junction had 5 bases not matched to a gene; V was cut back by 5 bases and J by 7 bases.

This clone has just one count. This chain joins TRBV6-5 and TRBJ1-6, with D tentatively TRBD1 (5 bases). V dropped 5 bases and J dropped 9 bases, with 8 bases sitting between them. The CDR3 totals 12 residues. Germline loops: CDR1 MNHEY, CDR2 SVGAGI. CDR3 in amino acids: CASSGRGSPLHF. In DNA, the CDR3 is TGTGCCAGCAGTGGTAGGGGTTCACCCCTCCACTTT.

This clone was recorded a few times. The V call is TRBV18, the J call TRBJ1-1; D remains ambiguous. CDR3 length equals 12 residues. Germline values: CDR1 KGHSH, CDR2 LQKENI. Trimming shortened V by 2 bases and J by 4 bases, and 5 bases separated the two germline ends. The CDR3 sequence: CASSPTPTEAFF. DNA of the CDR3: TGTGCCAGCTCACCAACCCCCACTGAAGCTTTCTTT.

This clone was observed a handful of times. The chain joins TRBV6-6 to TRBJ1-5; D is undetermined. V dropped 8 bases and J dropped 3 bases, with 8 bases sitting between them. CDR3 length: 12 residues. Germline V gene sequence: CDR1 MNHNY, CDR2 SVGAGI (reference sequence). The DNA for the CDR3 is TGTGCCAGCGAGGAATACAATCAGCCCCAGCATTTT. As protein: CASEEYNQPQHF.

In this sample, this clone turned up a few times. The genes are TRBV28 and TRBJ2-7; 8 nucleotides match TRBD1. V lost 2 bases and J lost 0; bases outside the gene matches: 12. This CDR3 is built from 18 residues. CDR1 and CDR2 from the germline V gene are MDHEN and SYDVKM. CDR3 sequence reads: CASSLPVTDREFSYEQYF. The CDR3 DNA reads as TGTGCCAGCAGTTTACCGGTAACGGACAGGGAATTCTCCTACGAGCAGTACTTC.

The chain combines TRBV7-2 with TRBJ1-5; 10 bases align to TRBD1. The CDR3 covers 14 residues. Germline loops: CDR1 SGHTA, CDR2 FQGNSA. V lost 7 bases to trimming and J lost 5 bases; unmatched junction nucleotides: 5. The CDR3 nucleotides read TGTGCCAGCACCCAGGGGACAGGGGATCAGCCCCAGCATTTT. Encoded protein: CASTQGTGDQPQHF.

The rearrangement uses TRBV18 and TRBJ2-5; TRBD1 aligns across 7 bases. CDR1 and CDR2 from the germline V gene are KGHSH and LQKENI. The CDR3 extends over 13 amino acids. The V segment lost 5 bases and the J segment 4 bases; nucleotides outside the gene matches: 4. CDR3 in amino acids: CASSATGPETQYF. The DNA for the CDR3 is TGTGCCAGCTCAGCGACAGGGCCAGAGACCCAGTACTTC.

This clone was seen only a few times. V is TRBV28 and J is TRBJ2-2; D remains ambiguous. The germline V and J ends were trimmed by 2 bases and 0 bases, with 7 bases remaining between them. CDR3 length: 15 residues. Germline V gives CDR1 MDHEN, CDR2 SYDVKM. The CDR3 DNA reads TGTGCCAGCAGTTTACCAGCCGCGAACACCGGGGAGCTGTTTTTT. This sequence encodes CASSLPAANTGELFF.

The rearrangement joins TRBV7-9 to TRBJ2-1; 12 bases map to TRBD2. The CDR3 contains 15 residues. CDR1 and CDR2 from the germline V gene are SEHNR and FQNEAQ (reference sequence). The V and J ends lost 5 bases and 8 bases, in that order; junction bases with no gene match: 7. The CDR3 loop reads CASSPPSGRADEQFF. In DNA, the CDR3 is TGTGCCAGCAGCCCACCTAGCGGGAGGGCGGATGAGCAGTTCTTC.

V gene TRBV28 combines with J gene TRBJ2-7; D is perhaps TRBD2 (6 bases). V lost 4 bases and J 0 bases, leaving 13 bases between the germline ends. CDR1 MDHEN and CDR2 SYDVKM come from the germline V gene. There are 15 residues in the CDR3. For the CDR3, the DNA is TGTGCCAGCAGTTCCCTCGAGCGGGTCTCCTACGAGCAGTACTTC. Encoded protein: CASSSLERVSYEQYF.

This clone was observed once. This chain uses TRBV27 with TRBJ1-6; D ambiguous. This CDR3 spans 13 amino acids. V was pared by 4 bases and J by 13 bases, with 14 bases between. CDR1 and CDR2 (germline): MNHEY, SMNVEV (reference sequence). The CDR3 reads CASSSRGLAPLHF. The CDR3 DNA reads TGTGCCAGCAGTTCTCGGGGATTAGCGCCCCTCCACTTT.

J is TRBJ1-4 and V is TRBV28; no clear D. V lost 3 bases to trimming and J lost 8 bases, with 16 bases between them. The germline V gene has CDR1 MDHEN and CDR2 SYDVKM. The length of the CDR3 is 15 residues. CDR3 DNA sequence: TGTGCCAGCAGTTTGGACCCTCGGGAAGGGGAAAAACTGTTTTTT. It translates to CASSLDPREGEKLFF.

The chain combines TRBV4-1 with TRBJ1-6; the D gene is possibly TRBD1 (5 bases). Looked up from germline, CDR1 is MGHRA and CDR2 is YSYEKL. V lost 0 bases, J lost 14 bases, and 14 bases lay in between. The CDR3 is made up of 14 amino acids. The CDR3 region is CASSQESRARTLHF. For the CDR3, the DNA is TGCGCCAGCAGCCAAGAGAGCAGGGCTCGCACCCTCCACTTT.

The rearrangement joins TRBV27 to TRBJ2-3, with a tentative D call TRBD2 (5 bases). From germline, CDR1 is MNHEY and CDR2 SMNVEV (reference sequence). This CDR3 has 17 residues. The V gene lost 2 bases and the J gene lost 2 bases, with 17 bases spanning the gap. DNA of the CDR3: TGTGCCAGCAGTTTAATGGGCGGCGGTCGGGACACAGATACGCAGTATTTT. Translation: CASSLMGGGRDTDTQYF.

The CDR3 protein is CAWSVPGRVGEKLFF. In DNA form, the CDR3 reads TGTGCCTGGAGTGTACCCGGCAGGGTTGGCGAAAAACTGTTTTTT. The rearrangement links TRBV30 to TRBJ1-4, with D possibly being TRBD1 (5 bases). Trimming cost V 0 bases and J 8 bases, with 16 bases left between them. The germline V gene encodes CDR1 GTSNPN and CDR2 SVGIG (reference sequence). This CDR3 spans 15 amino acids.

The J gene is TRBJ1-1, the V gene TRBV9; D call uncertain. CDR1 and CDR2 from the germline V gene are SGDLS and YYNGEE. The CDR3 runs 13 residues. V lost 2 bases and J lost 3, with 8 bases in between. The CDR3 loop is CASSVEQYTEAFF. The CDR3, as DNA: TGTGCCAGCAGCGTCGAACAGTACACTGAAGCTTTCTTT.

The chain links TRBV28 to TRBJ1-5; 10 positions match TRBD1. The CDR3 has 15 amino acids. V shed 8 bases and J 7 bases; nucleotides not matched to a gene: 11. Germline-derived CDR1 and CDR2 are MDHEN and SYDVKM. Here the CDR3 reads CASALGQGFRQPQHF. The CDR3 coding sequence is TGTGCCAGCGCATTGGGACAGGGGTTCCGACAGCCCCAGCATTTT.

This clone has only one observation. The chain links TRBV10-1 to TRBJ2-1; D is possibly TRBD1 (6 bases). This CDR3 spans 16 amino acids. V lost 2 bases and J lost 1, with 12 bases in between. Germline V gene data show CDR1 as WNHNN and CDR2 as SYGVQD (reference sequence). The CDR3 nucleotides are TGCGCCAGCAGTGAGAGACTACAGGGATCCTACAATGAGCAGTTCTTC. Amino acid sequence: CASSERLQGSYNEQFF.

A single count supports this clone. CDR3 in amino acids: CASSFLSSGTGELFF. CDR3 coding DNA: TGTGCCAGCAGCTTCCTCTCCTCGGGAACCGGGGAGCTGTTTTTT. This chain joins TRBV11-3 and TRBJ2-2; a possible D gene is TRBD2 (5 bases). With 3 bases removed from V and 5 bases from J, the gap between germline ends came to 13 bases. Germline assignment: CDR1 SGHNT and CDR2 YENEEA. The CDR3 length is 15 residues.

The chain joins TRBV7-8 to TRBJ2-7; 10 positions match TRBD2. The CDR3 has 15 residues. V was pared by 5 bases and J by 6 bases, with 10 bases of the junction left unmatched. Germline lookup yields CDR1 SGHVS and CDR2 FQNEAQ. In nucleotides, the CDR3 is TGTGCCAGCAGCCCTCGGACTAGCGGTTCAGGCGAGCAGTACTTC. Its protein product is CASSPRTSGSGEQYF.

The CDR3 DNA sequence: TGCGCCAGCAGCTTGGTACCCCCCACGGGAGCGTACAATGAGCAGTTCTTC. Residues: CASSLVPPTGAYNEQFF. The V and J genes are TRBV5-1 and TRBJ2-1, with TRBD2 as a possible D gene (6 bases). The CDR3 length is 17 residues. The germline V gene has CDR1 SGHRS and CDR2 YFSETQ. V was trimmed by 0 bases and J by 4 bases, leaving 17 bases between them.

This chain uses TRBV6-1 with TRBJ2-3; 10 nucleotides line up with TRBD2. The CDR3 runs to 17 residues. From germline, CDR1 is MNHNS and CDR2 SASEGT. V gave up 2 bases and J gave up 4 bases; unmatched junction bases: 9. CDR3 nucleotide sequence: TGTGCCAGCAGTGAATGGGCTAGCGGGAGAAGCCCAGATACGCAGTATTTT. It specifies CASSEWASGRSPDTQYF.

The rearrangement links TRBV28 to TRBJ2-1; 11 nucleotides line up with TRBD2. V shed 1 base, J shed 2 bases, and the junction held 7 bases outside the gene matches. In germline, CDR1 is MDHEN, CDR2 SYDVKM. The CDR3 length is 18 residues. The CDR3 loop reads CASSLLGLAAGAYNEQFF. The CDR3 DNA reads as TGTGCCAGCAGTTTATTGGGACTAGCGGCAGGGGCCTACAATGAGCAGTTCTTC.

The rearrangement uses TRBV5-4 and TRBJ2-1; 10 bases match TRBD2. Trimming removed 1 base from V and 3 bases from J; junction bases left unmatched: 4. Looked up from germline, CDR1 is SGHNT and CDR2 is YYREEE (reference sequence). The CDR3 runs 16 residues. The CDR3 region has the DNA TGTGCCAGCAGCTTGACTAGCGGGATGCTCTACAATGAGCAGTTCTTC. Protein sequence: CASSLTSGMLYNEQFF.

The chain couples TRBV7-8 to TRBJ2-2; D is undetermined. The V end lost 4 bases, the J end lost 6 bases, and 6 bases lay between the germline ends. Germline values: CDR1 SGHVS, CDR2 FQNEAQ. The CDR3 runs 12 residues. For the CDR3, the DNA is TGTGCCAGCAGCTCCTACCCCGGGGAGCTGTTTTTT. It specifies CASSSYPGELFF.